The clone carrying this T cell receptor beta chain was counted many times. Via MiXCR, TCRdb re-called the 5' RACE reads, giving one row per CDR3 protein. Seen here are around 340,000 distinct CDR3 sequences, around 15% observed once, and the top ten hold about 20%. This sample was included in a study of T-cell memory formation after mild COVID-19. Per the germline V gene, CDR1 is ENHRY and CDR2 is SYGVKD. The CDR3 is made up of 13 amino acids. V was trimmed by 3 bases and J by 3 bases, leaving 9 bases between them. This clonotype was obtained from a man between 18 and 35 years old who had mild COVID-19 (a few samples of this study predate the infection). Cell type and time point are not known. The material sequenced was PBMCs or a T cell subset sorted from them (not recorded which). This chain connects TRBV10-3 to TRBJ2-7; D not certain. As DNA, the CDR3 is TGTGCCATCAGTGATAAGATGGACTACGAGCAGTACGTC. It encodes CAISDKMDYEQYV.